The rows below give T cell receptor beta chains drawn from one sample of a study of blood T cell repertoires in COVID-19. The repertoire was sequenced with immunoSEQ multiplex PCR; TCRdb's copy has only in-frame clones and lacks some. This sample yields under 300,000 clones, of which about 85% are seen a single time; about 14% belongs to the top ten. The sample taken for sequencing was peripheral blood. Every receptor here comes from a human donor in a cohort sampled during active COVID-19. CDR3s include the opening cysteine and the closing phenylalanine or tryptophan. The D gene is left open where the match is weak. Rows give clone size only sometimes, using once, few, many, or a class for an expanded clone.

d_gene: TRBD2
j_gene: TRBJ2-7
v_gene: TRBV30
abundance: NA
CDR3aa: CAWRMAGALYEQYF
CDR3nt: TGTGCCTGGAGAATGGCGGGAGCCCTGTACGAGCAGTACTTC

d_gene: TRBD2
j_gene: TRBJ2-5
v_gene: TRBV7-2
abundance: NA
CDR3aa: CASSLILFGTMQETQYF
CDR3nt: TGTGCCAGCAGCCTAATTCTCTTCGGGACTATGCAAGAGACCCAGTACTTC

d_gene: NA
j_gene: TRBJ1-2
v_gene: TRBV19
abundance: few
CDR3aa: CASRKSGEPTNYGYTF
CDR3nt: TGTGCCAGTAGAAAATCGGGGGAACCCACTAACTATGGCTACACCTTC

d_gene: NA
j_gene: TRBJ2-3
v_gene: TRBV18
abundance: NA
CDR3aa: CASSGGTDTQYF
CDR3nt: TGTGCCAGCTCAGGAGGAACAGATACGCAGTATTTT

d_gene: NA
j_gene: TRBJ1-5
v_gene: TRBV30
abundance: NA
CDR3aa: CACGTFSNQPQHF
CDR3nt: TGTGCCTGCGGGACATTTAGCAATCAGCCCCAGCATTTT

d_gene: TRBD2
j_gene: TRBJ2-3
v_gene: TRBV7-2
abundance: NA
CDR3aa: CASSLASGSGDTQYF
CDR3nt: TGTGCCAGCAGCTTAGCCAGCGGGAGTGGAGATACGCAGTATTTT

d_gene: TRBD2
j_gene: TRBJ2-7
v_gene: TRBV27
abundance: NA
CDR3aa: CASREAGREQYF
CDR3nt: TGTGCCAGCCGGGAGGCAGGCCGGGAGCAGTACTTC

d_gene: TRBD2
j_gene: TRBJ2-1
v_gene: TRBV4-2
abundance: NA
CDR3aa: CASSQAGTSNEQFF
CDR3nt: TGTGCCAGCAGCCAAGCCGGGACTAGCAATGAGCAGTTCTTC

d_gene: TRBD2
j_gene: TRBJ2-7
v_gene: TRBV28
abundance: few
CDR3aa: CASSWTSGRANEQYF
CDR3nt: TGTGCCAGCAGTTGGACTAGCGGGAGGGCCAACGAGCAGTACTTC

d_gene: NA
j_gene: TRBJ2-2
v_gene: TRBV7-2
abundance: NA
CDR3aa: CASSPYRSGGELFF
CDR3nt: TGTGCCAGCAGCCCCTACCGTTCGGGCGGGGAGCTGTTTTTT

d_gene: TRBD2
j_gene: TRBJ2-3
v_gene: TRBV5-8
abundance: NA
CDR3aa: CASSFTGTSGVDTQYF
CDR3nt: TGTGCCAGCAGCTTTACTGGGACTAGCGGAGTAGATACGCAGTATTTT

d_gene: TRBD1
j_gene: TRBJ2-1
v_gene: TRBV7-2
abundance: once
CDR3aa: CASSSPGQVHNEQFF
CDR3nt: TGTGCCAGCAGCTCGCCGGGACAGGTTCACAATGAGCAGTTCTTC

d_gene: TRBD2
j_gene: TRBJ2-7
v_gene: TRBV3-1/TRBV3-2
abundance: NA
CDR3aa: CASSPDSGSRAYEQYF
CDR3nt: TGTGCCAGCAGCCCCGACAGCGGGAGCAGGGCCTACGAGCAGTACTTC

d_gene: TRBD2
j_gene: TRBJ2-3
v_gene: TRBV6-5
abundance: NA
CDR3aa: CATDSGTNHYTQYF
CDR3nt: TGTGCCACCGATTCAGGGACTAACCACTATACGCAGTATTTT

d_gene: TRBD1
j_gene: TRBJ2-7
v_gene: TRBV2
abundance: NA
CDR3aa: CARNRGPHYEQYF
CDR3nt: TGTGCCAGGAACAGGGGGCCTCACTACGAGCAGTACTTC

d_gene: NA
j_gene: TRBJ2-3
v_gene: TRBV7-2
abundance: NA
CDR3aa: CASSPQPLFGGTDTQYF
CDR3nt: TGTGCCAGCAGCCCCCAACCCCTATTCGGGGGCACAGATACGCAGTATTTT

d_gene: NA
j_gene: TRBJ2-5
v_gene: TRBV7-9
abundance: NA
CDR3aa: CASSLMSGGDETQYF
CDR3nt: TGTGCCAGCAGCTTAATGTCTGGAGGTGATGAGACCCAGTACTTC

d_gene: TRBD1
j_gene: TRBJ2-7
v_gene: TRBV7-2
abundance: NA
CDR3aa: CASSPLDRVNEQYF
CDR3nt: TGTGCCAGCAGCCCGCTGGACAGGGTAAACGAGCAGTACTTC

d_gene: NA
j_gene: TRBJ2-1
v_gene: TRBV6-5
abundance: few
CDR3aa: CASSSQGGEKKQFF
CDR3nt: TGTGCCAGCAGCTCTCAGGGGGGAGAGAAAAAGCAGTTCTTC

d_gene: NA
j_gene: TRBJ1-2
v_gene: TRBV15
abundance: few
CDR3aa: CATSRDLAGGRIYGYTF
CDR3nt: TGTGCCACCAGCAGAGATTTGGCAGGAGGGAGAATCTATGGCTACACCTTC

d_gene: NA
j_gene: TRBJ1-1
v_gene: TRBV4-2
abundance: NA
CDR3aa: CASSQAAGIGAFF
CDR3nt: TGTGCCAGCAGCCAAGCCGCGGGGATTGGAGCTTTCTTT

d_gene: NA
j_gene: TRBJ1-5
v_gene: TRBV29-1
abundance: few
CDR3aa: CSVEFQGQPQHF
CDR3nt: TGCAGCGTTGAATTTCAGGGTCAGCCCCAGCATTTT

d_gene: NA
j_gene: TRBJ1-1
v_gene: TRBV5-1
abundance: NA
CDR3aa: CASRDRPGTEAFF
CDR3nt: TGCGCCAGCAGGGACCGCCCGGGGACTGAAGCTTTCTTT

d_gene: TRBD1
j_gene: TRBJ1-1
v_gene: TRBV27
abundance: NA
CDR3aa: CASSFGRRDRENTEAFF
CDR3nt: TGTGCCAGCAGTTTCGGCCGCCGGGACAGGGAGAACACTGAAGCTTTCTTT

d_gene: NA
j_gene: TRBJ2-3
v_gene: TRBV18
abundance: NA
CDR3aa: CASSPTLKVTDTQYF
CDR3nt: TGTGCCAGCTCACCTACACTAAAAGTCACAGATACGCAGTATTTT

d_gene: NA
j_gene: TRBJ1-1
v_gene: TRBV6-1
abundance: NA
CDR3aa: CASSGASGRNTEAFF
CDR3nt: TGTGCCAGCAGTGGAGCTTCCGGGAGGAACACTGAAGCTTTCTTT

d_gene: NA
j_gene: TRBJ2-1
v_gene: TRBV7-7
abundance: NA
CDR3aa: CASSLALKHEQFF
CDR3nt: TGTGCCAGCAGCTTAGCGCTAAAACATGAGCAGTTCTTC

d_gene: NA
j_gene: TRBJ2-7
v_gene: TRBV7-8
abundance: NA
CDR3aa: CASSLSSLAAAEQYF
CDR3nt: TGTGCCAGCAGCCTTAGTAGCCTAGCTGCAGCCGAGCAGTACTTC

d_gene: TRBD1
j_gene: TRBJ2-2
v_gene: TRBV3-1/TRBV3-2
abundance: NA
CDR3aa: CASSQGTGDTGELFF
CDR3nt: TGTGCCAGCAGCCAAGGGACAGGGGACACCGGGGAGCTGTTTTTT

d_gene: NA
j_gene: TRBJ1-1
v_gene: TRBV28
abundance: NA
CDR3aa: CASTLGRTRNTEAFF
CDR3nt: TGTGCCAGCACCTTGGGGCGGACGAGAAACACTGAAGCTTTCTTT

d_gene: NA
j_gene: TRBJ2-7
v_gene: TRBV9
abundance: NA
CDR3aa: CASSVGDSFYREQYF
CDR3nt: TGTGCCAGCAGCGTCGGGGACTCCTTTTATCGAGAGCAGTACTTC

d_gene: TRBD1
j_gene: TRBJ2-1
v_gene: TRBV29-1
abundance: NA
CDR3aa: CSGWQGAGEQFF
CDR3nt: TGCAGCGGATGGCAGGGGGCTGGAGAGCAGTTCTTC

d_gene: NA
j_gene: TRBJ1-4
v_gene: TRBV15
abundance: NA
CDR3aa: CATSRDRWGGNTPNEKLFF
CDR3nt: TGTGCCACCAGCAGAGATAGGTGGGGCGGTAATACCCCAAATGAAAAACTGTTTTTT

d_gene: NA
j_gene: TRBJ1-1
v_gene: TRBV18
abundance: NA
CDR3aa: CASSTSGMTPSKTEAFF
CDR3nt: TGTGCCAGCTCGACCTCGGGGATGACACCCTCGAAGACTGAAGCTTTCTTT

d_gene: TRBD1
j_gene: TRBJ2-3
v_gene: TRBV4-2
abundance: NA
CDR3aa: CASSQADRGQGDTQYF
CDR3nt: TGTGCCAGTAGCCAGGCCGACAGGGGGCAAGGAGATACGCAGTATTTT

d_gene: TRBD1
j_gene: TRBJ1-1
v_gene: TRBV6-5
abundance: once
CDR3aa: CASSFRQGGGAEAFF
CDR3nt: TGTGCCAGCAGTTTTCGACAGGGGGGGGGAGCTGAAGCTTTCTTT

d_gene: NA
j_gene: TRBJ1-4
v_gene: TRBV5-5
abundance: few
CDR3aa: CASSSVRGTNEKLFF
CDR3nt: TGTGCCAGCAGCTCCGTCAGGGGAACTAATGAAAAACTGTTTTTT

d_gene: TRBD2
j_gene: TRBJ2-2
v_gene: TRBV19
abundance: NA
CDR3aa: CASASSGSVGGELFF
CDR3nt: TGTGCCAGTGCTTCTAGCGGGAGTGTCGGCGGGGAGCTGTTTTTT

d_gene: NA
j_gene: TRBJ1-1
v_gene: TRBV9
abundance: NA
CDR3aa: CASSGEALEGTEAFF
CDR3nt: TGTGCCAGCAGCGGAGAGGCGCTGGAGGGGACTGAAGCTTTCTTT

d_gene: TRBD2
j_gene: TRBJ2-7
v_gene: TRBV6-5
abundance: NA
CDR3aa: CATDTSGLYEQYF
CDR3nt: TGTGCCACCGACACTAGCGGCTTATACGAGCAGTACTTC

d_gene: TRBD1
j_gene: TRBJ1-1
v_gene: TRBV6-5
abundance: few
CDR3aa: CASSYEAGGTEAFF
CDR3nt: TGTGCCAGCAGTTACGAGGCAGGGGGTACTGAAGCTTTCTTT

d_gene: NA
j_gene: TRBJ1-4
v_gene: TRBV11-2
abundance: NA
CDR3aa: CASRRERQVYEKLFF
CDR3nt: TGTGCCAGCAGACGTGAGAGACAGGTCTATGAAAAACTGTTTTTT

d_gene: NA
j_gene: TRBJ1-4
v_gene: TRBV5-1
abundance: NA
CDR3aa: CASSMPGEKLFF
CDR3nt: TGCGCCAGCAGCATGCCCGGTGAAAAACTGTTTTTT

d_gene: NA
j_gene: TRBJ2-1
v_gene: TRBV19
abundance: NA
CDR3aa: CASSIHRDNEQFF
CDR3nt: TGTGCCAGTAGTATCCACAGGGACAATGAGCAGTTCTTC

d_gene: NA
j_gene: TRBJ2-7
v_gene: TRBV6-5
abundance: NA
CDR3aa: CASLAGTNSYEQYF
CDR3nt: TGTGCCAGCCTTGCGGGAACCAACTCCTACGAGCAGTACTTC

d_gene: NA
j_gene: TRBJ2-1
v_gene: TRBV6-5
abundance: NA
CDR3aa: CASSYSRPNYNEQFF
CDR3nt: TGTGCCAGCAGTTACAGCCGCCCCAACTACAATGAGCAGTTCTTC

d_gene: TRBD2
j_gene: TRBJ2-5
v_gene: TRBV3-1/TRBV3-2
abundance: NA
CDR3aa: CASTSGLAGISVGSTLRETQYF
CDR3nt: TGTGCCAGCACCTCGGGACTAGCGGGAATCTCGGTCGGATCTACGCTCCGAGAGACCCAGTACTTC

d_gene: NA
j_gene: TRBJ2-7
v_gene: TRBV27
abundance: NA
CDR3aa: CASSFRGYEQYF
CDR3nt: TGTGCCAGCAGTTTTAGGGGATACGAGCAGTACTTC

d_gene: TRBD2
j_gene: TRBJ2-3
v_gene: TRBV18
abundance: NA
CDR3aa: CASRERGEPADTQYF
CDR3nt: TGTGCCAGCCGGGAGCGGGGGGAACCGGCAGATACGCAGTATTTT